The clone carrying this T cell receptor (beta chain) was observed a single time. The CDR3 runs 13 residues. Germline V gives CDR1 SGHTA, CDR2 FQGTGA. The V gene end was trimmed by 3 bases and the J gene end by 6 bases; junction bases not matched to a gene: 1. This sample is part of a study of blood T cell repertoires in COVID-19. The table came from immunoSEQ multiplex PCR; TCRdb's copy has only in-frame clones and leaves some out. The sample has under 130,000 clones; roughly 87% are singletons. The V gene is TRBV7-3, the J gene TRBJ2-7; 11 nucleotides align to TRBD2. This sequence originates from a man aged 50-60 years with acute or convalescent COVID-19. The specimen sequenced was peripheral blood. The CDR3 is CASSFGTSGEQYF. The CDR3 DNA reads TGTGCCAGCAGCTTTGGGACTAGCGGCGAGCAGTACTTC. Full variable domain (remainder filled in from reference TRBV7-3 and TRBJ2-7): GAGVSQTPSNKVTEKGKYVELRCDPISGHTALYWYRQSLGQGPEFLIYFQGTGAADDSGLPNDRFFAVRPEGSVSTLKIQRTERGDSAVYLCASSFGTSGEQYFGPGTRLTVT.